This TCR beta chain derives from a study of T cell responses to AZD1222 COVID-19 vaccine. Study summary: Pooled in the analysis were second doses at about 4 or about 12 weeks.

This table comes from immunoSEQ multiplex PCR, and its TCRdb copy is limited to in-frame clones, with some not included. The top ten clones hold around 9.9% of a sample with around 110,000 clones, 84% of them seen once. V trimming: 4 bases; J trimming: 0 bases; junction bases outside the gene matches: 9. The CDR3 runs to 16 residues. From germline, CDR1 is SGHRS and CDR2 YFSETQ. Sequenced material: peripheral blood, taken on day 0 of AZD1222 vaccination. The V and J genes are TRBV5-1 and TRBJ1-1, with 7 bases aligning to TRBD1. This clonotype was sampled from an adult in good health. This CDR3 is CASSHGTVFLNTEAFF. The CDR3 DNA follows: TGCGCCAGCAGCCACGGGACAGTTTTTCTGAACACTGAAGCTTTCTTT. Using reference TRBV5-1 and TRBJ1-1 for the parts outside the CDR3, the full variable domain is KAGVTQTPRYLIKTRGQQVTLSCSPISGHRSVSWYQQTPGQGLQFLFEYFSETQRNKGNFPGRFSGRQFSNSRSEMNVSTLELGDSALYLCASSHGTVFLNTEAFFGQGTRLTVV.